The text below deals with one T cell receptor beta chain. This CDR3 is built from 12 residues. Between the trimmed V and J ends, which lost 6 bases and 0 bases, there was a span of 5 bases. This record belongs to a study of control samples from healthy donors and cancer patients. Assay: immunoSEQ multiplex PCR; the TCRdb copy retains only in-frame clones and omits some. In the table there are about 190,000 clones, about 89% of which are singletons. The chain combines TRBV12-3 or TRBV12-4 with TRBJ1-1; no definite D call. Material: blood. This TCR was sampled from a man in his thirties or forties in good health. In DNA, the CDR3 is TGTGCCAGCAGCAACATGAACACTGAAGCTTTCTTT. This gives the protein CASSNMNTEAFF.